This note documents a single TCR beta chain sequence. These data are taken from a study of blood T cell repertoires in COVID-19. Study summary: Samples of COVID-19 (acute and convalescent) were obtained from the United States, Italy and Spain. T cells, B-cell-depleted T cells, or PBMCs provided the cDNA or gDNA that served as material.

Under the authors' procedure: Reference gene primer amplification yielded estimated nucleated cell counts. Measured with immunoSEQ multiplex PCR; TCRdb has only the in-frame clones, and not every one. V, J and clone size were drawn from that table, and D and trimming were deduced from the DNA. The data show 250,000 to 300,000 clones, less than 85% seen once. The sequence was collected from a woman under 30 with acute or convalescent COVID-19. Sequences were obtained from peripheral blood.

CDR3 protein: CASSLTVTGSGYTF. CDR3 bases: TGTGCCAGCAGCTTAACTGTCACAGGGTCCGGCTACACCTTC. This rearrangement joins TRBV11-2 to TRBJ1-2; D is perhaps TRBD1 (6 bases). The germline V and J ends were trimmed by 2 bases and 8 bases, with 15 bases remaining between them. CDR3 length equals 14 residues. Germline values: CDR1 SGHAT, CDR2 FQNNGV.